One and the same sample provided the 27 T cell receptor beta chains below, sequenced in a study of cytomegalovirus exposure and HLA in healthy donors. Primers included in the PCR were 60 Vbeta and 13 Jbeta primers. Clones were sequenced by immunoSEQ multiplex PCR, and TCRdb holds only the in-frame ones, with some missing. There are 150,000 to 200,000 clones in the sample; approximately 78% occur only once, and about 0.89% lies in the top ten. The source material was PBMCs. The receptors stem from a girl aged 2 to 9 in good health and CMV-seropositive.

As to this clone: This sample also contains other DNA sequences that code for the same CDR3. The chain is built from TRBV6-4 and TRBJ2-6; D is perhaps TRBD1 (6 bases). Germline lookup yields CDR1 MRHNA and CDR2 SNTAGT. The CDR3 covers 15 residues. V was trimmed by 3 bases and J by 0 bases, leaving 6 bases between them. The CDR3 region is CASSEGGSGANVLTF. The CDR3 DNA is TGTGCCAGCAGTGAAGGGGGCTCTGGGGCCAACGTCCTGACTTTC.

V is TRBV29-1 and J is TRBJ2-3, with 9 bases fitting TRBD1. The CDR3 is 16 residues long. The germline gives CDR1 SQVTM, CDR2 ANQGSEA. The junction had 15 bases not matched to a gene; V was cut back by 8 bases and J by 3 bases. CDR3 residues: CSLSGRTGEATDTQYF. The CDR3, as DNA: TGCAGCCTCTCGGGGAGGACAGGGGAGGCGACAGATACGCAGTATTTT.

A remark on this clone: This same CDR3 is encoded by further DNA sequences in the sample. This chain connects TRBV30 to TRBJ2-1, with D perhaps matching TRBD2 (5 bases). The CDR3 spans 11 residues. The V and J ends lost 0 bases and 10 bases respectively, with 7 bases between them. The V gene's germline CDR1 is GTSNPN and CDR2 SVGIG (reference sequence). The CDR3 DNA reads as TGTGCCTGGAGTGTTTCGGGGGAGCAGTTCTTC. Its translation is CAWSVSGEQFF.

This clone showed up just once. The J gene is TRBJ2-1, the V gene TRBV15; weak D call: TRBD2 (7 bases). This CDR3 comprises 22 residues. Germline values: CDR1 LNHNV, CDR2 YYDKDF (reference sequence). The V and J ends lost 3 bases and 3 bases respectively, with 33 bases between them. CDR3 loop: CATSRGRGAGSLLVGLYNEQFF. CDR3 sequence (DNA): TGTGCCACCAGCAGGGGGAGGGGGGCGGGCTCCTTGCTCGTCGGACTCTACAATGAGCAGTTCTTC.

The chain recombines TRBV11-3 with TRBJ2-5, with TRBD1 as a possible D gene (6 bases). There are 14 residues in the CDR3. Germline V CDR1 and CDR2: SGHNT, YENEEA. V gave up 5 bases and J gave up 1 base, with 11 bases separating them. The CDR3 region is CASSPDRFQETQYF. CDR3 DNA: TGTGCCAGCAGCCCTGACAGGTTCCAAGAGACCCAGTACTTC. The whole variable domain, filled in from reference TRBV11-3 and TRBJ2-5, reads EAGVVQSPRYKIIEKKQPVAFWCNPISGHNTLYWYLQNLGQGPELLIRYENEEAVDDSQLPKDRFSAERLKGVDSTLKIQPAELGDSAVYLCASSPDRFQETQYFGPGTRLLVL.

The V and J genes are TRBV28 and TRBJ1-2; 8 bases are shared with TRBD1. J was trimmed by 4 bases and V by 4 bases; bases with no gene match: 8. Germline CDR1 reads MDHEN; CDR2 reads SYDVKM. The CDR3 runs 15 residues. CDR3 nucleotide sequence: TGTGCCAGCAGTTACCTCAGGGGGCAAGGCTATGGCTACACCTTC. Its protein product is CASSYLRGQGYGYTF.

The chain uses TRBV28 and TRBJ1-4; perhaps TRBD1 as D (6 bases). Germline V gene lookup returns CDR1 MDHEN and CDR2 SYDVKM. The CDR3 is made up of 16 amino acids. The V end was cut by 4 bases, the J end by 5 bases, with 17 bases between. The CDR3 sequence: CASSYLPTGRNEKLFF. In nucleotides, the CDR3 is TGTGCCAGCAGTTACCTTCCGACAGGACGCAATGAAAAACTGTTTTTT.

This sequence joins TRBV30 and TRBJ2-5, with D hard to call. Germline CDR1 is GTSNPN and CDR2 is SVGIG (reference sequence). CDR3 size: 13 residues. Trimming took 2 bases from V and 2 from J, leaving 9 bases between them. For the CDR3, the DNA is TGTGCCTGGAGTCCTCTAGTTCAAGAGACCCAGTACTTC. Protein sequence: CAWSPLVQETQYF. Looking up the rest from reference TRBV30 and TRBJ2-5 gives the full variable domain: SQTIHQWPATLVQPVGSPLSLECTVEGTSNPNLYWYRQAAGRGLQLLFYSVGIGQISSEVPQNLSASRPQDRQFILSSKKLLLSDSGFYLCAWSPLVQETQYFGPGTRLLVL.

The rearrangement joins TRBV29-1 to TRBJ1-2; 9 nucleotides match TRBD1. The junction had 8 bases not matched to a gene; V was cut back by 5 bases and J by 7 bases. Germline lookup yields CDR1 SQVTM and CDR2 ANQGSEA. This CDR3 has 13 residues. For the CDR3, the DNA is TGCAGCGTTCTCCTCGGGACAGGGTCTGGCTACACCTTC. Protein: CSVLLGTGSGYTF.

This clone was seen only a few times. J is TRBJ1-5 and V is TRBV19, with TRBD1 as a possible D gene (5 bases). The V gene lost 6 bases and the J gene lost 4 bases, with 10 bases spanning the gap. This CDR3 region has 13 residues. From germline, CDR1 is LNHDA and CDR2 SQIVND (reference sequence). Here the CDR3 DNA reads TGTGCCAGTAGGAGCAGGGCGAATCAGCCCCAGCATTTT. Translating gives CASRSRANQPQHF.

This clone appeared a single time. The chain links TRBV5-1 to TRBJ1-2, with TRBD1 as a possible D gene (5 bases). The CDR3 is made up of 13 amino acids. V was pared by 0 bases and J by 6 bases, with 9 bases between. CDR1 is SGHRS, CDR2 YFSETQ, per germline. CDR3 amino acids: CASSLATEDGYTF. The CDR3 DNA reads TGCGCCAGCAGCTTGGCGACAGAGGATGGCTACACCTTC.

The chain couples TRBV7-9 to TRBJ1-1, with 8 bases matching TRBD1. Germline CDR1 reads SEHNR; CDR2 reads FQNEAQ (reference sequence). The V segment lost 1 base and the J segment 8 bases; nucleotides outside the gene matches: 9. The CDR3 contains 15 residues. The CDR3 reads CASSLGGTGALEAFF. DNA of the CDR3: TGTGCCAGCAGCTTAGGGGGGACAGGAGCATTAGAAGCTTTCTTT.

This clone was seen a few times. The chain links TRBV29-1 to TRBJ1-2; D not certain. CDR3 length: 10 amino acids. V shed 5 bases and J shed 8 bases, with 9 bases lying between them. Germline CDR1 reads SQVTM; CDR2 reads ANQGSEA. The CDR3 DNA sequence: TGCAGCGTTCTTACTGCCGGCTACACCTTC. Translated, it gives CSVLTAGYTF.

The CDR3 coding sequence is TGTGCCAGCAGCTCCGCCGGGACAGGGGGACGCACAGATACGCAGTATTTT. Translation: CASSSAGTGGRTDTQYF. The J gene is TRBJ2-3, the V gene TRBV13, with 11 bases that match TRBD1. The germline gives CDR1 PRHDT, CDR2 FYEKMQ (reference sequence). CDR3 length: 17 amino acids. J lost 1 base, V lost 4 bases, and 7 bases had no gene match.

This chain joins TRBV20-1 and TRBJ2-1; D is ambiguous. Germline values: CDR1 DFQATT, CDR2 SNEGSKA (reference sequence). This CDR3 is 10 amino acids long. The V and J ends lost 7 bases and 6 bases respectively, with 7 bases between them. The CDR3 DNA follows: TGCAGTGGAACGGGCAATGAGCAGTTCTTC. It translates to CSGTGNEQFF.

This rearrangement joins TRBV10-1 to TRBJ1-1, with TRBD1 matching over 10 bases. The germline V gene encodes CDR1 WNHNN and CDR2 SYGVQD (reference sequence). Trimming took 5 bases from V and 10 from J; bases not matched to a gene: 4. The CDR3 loop spans 12 amino acids. The CDR3 DNA reads as TGCGCCAGCAGTCCTGACAGGGGGCGAGCTTTCTTT. It codes for CASSPDRGRAFF.

The rearrangement links TRBV9 to TRBJ2-1; possible D gene TRBD1, 6 bases. The V end was cut by 0 bases, the J end by 8 bases, with 15 bases between. The CDR3 runs 15 residues. CDR1 is SGDLS and CDR2 is YYNGEE in the germline V gene. The CDR3 DNA reads as TGTGCCAGCAGCGTAGAGAATAGGGGGAGCGATGAGCAGTTCTTC. Its protein product is CASSVENRGSDEQFF.

The genes are TRBV4-1 and TRBJ1-1; D unclear. V lost 1 base and J lost 1, with 10 bases in between. This CDR3 is 15 amino acids long. Germline lookup yields CDR1 MGHRA and CDR2 YSYEKL. CDR3 in amino acids: CASSQVLPPNTEAFF. CDR3 DNA sequence: TGCGCCAGCAGCCAAGTACTTCCGCCGAACACTGAAGCTTTCTTT.

The sample holds one count of this clone. The chain has TRBV28 and TRBJ2-7, with 11 bases identical to TRBD2. The CDR3 is made up of 18 amino acids. Germline trimming cut 6 bases from V and 5 bases from J; bases unmatched to any gene: 18. Germline V CDR1 and CDR2: MDHEN, SYDVKM. CDR3 protein: CASSSVGLAARLFHEQYF. CDR3 DNA: TGTGCCAGCAGCTCCGTGGGACTAGCGGCTCGTCTTTTCCACGAGCAGTACTTC.

The chain couples TRBV4-1 to TRBJ1-1, with D uncertain. Germline loops: CDR1 MGHRA, CDR2 YSYEKL. The CDR3 runs to 15 residues. V was pared by 0 bases and J by 6 bases, with 14 bases between. As DNA, the CDR3 is TGCGCCAGCAGCCAAGACCATGAGCTGACTGCTGAAGCTTTCTTT. Amino acids: CASSQDHELTAEAFF.

The rearrangement joins TRBV6-5 to TRBJ1-2, with D unclear. V was pared by 8 bases and J by 2 bases, with 9 bases between. The CDR3 spans 12 residues. Germline-derived CDR1 and CDR2 are MNHEY and SVGAGI. The CDR3 DNA follows: TGTGCCAGCTACGGGGTGAACTATGGCTACACCTTC. Protein product: CASYGVNYGYTF.

This chain connects TRBV4-1 to TRBJ1-3; a possible D gene is TRBD1 (6 bases). The V gene lost 0 bases and the J gene lost 2 bases, with 8 bases spanning the gap. The CDR3 runs to 15 residues. CDR1 is MGHRA and CDR2 is YSYEKL in the germline V gene. CDR3 sequence reads: CASSQDAGAGNTIYF. As DNA, the CDR3 is TGCGCCAGCAGCCAAGATGCAGGGGCTGGAAACACCATATATTTT.

V is TRBV4-1 and J is TRBJ2-5, with 7 bases identical to TRBD2. The CDR3 has 15 residues. CDR1 is MGHRA and CDR2 is YSYEKL in the germline V gene. The junction had 6 bases not matched to a gene; V was cut back by 0 bases and J by 5 bases. The CDR3 loop reads CASSQDGGGLETQYF. The DNA of the CDR3 is TGCGCCAGCAGCCAAGATGGGGGAGGGTTGGAGACCCAGTACTTC.

This clone was picked up a small number of times. V usage is TRBV7-9 and J usage is TRBJ2-1, with 7 positions matching TRBD1. The germline gives CDR1 SEHNR, CDR2 FQNEAQ (reference sequence). The CDR3 totals 13 residues. The trim removed 5 bases at V and 8 bases at J, leaving 6 bases unmatched. The CDR3 nucleotides read TGTGCCAGCAGCGGTCGACAGGGTGATGAGCAGTTCTTC. Protein: CASSGRQGDEQFF.

The chain couples TRBV25-1 to TRBJ2-3; perhaps TRBD2 as D (6 bases). Germline V CDR1 and CDR2: MGHDK, SYGVNS. This CDR3 has 16 residues. Trimming removed 4 bases at V and 2 bases at J, with 16 bases between. The CDR3 region has the DNA TGTGCCAGCAGTGGAGGACCCTCGGGGGTCACAGATACGCAGTATTTT. Translated, it gives CASSGGPSGVTDTQYF.

As to this clone: Other nucleotide sequences in the sample specify the same CDR3. The chain has TRBV18 and TRBJ1-5; D is ambiguous. Germline-derived CDR1 and CDR2 are KGHSH and LQKENI. Deletions cut 2 bases from V and 1 base from J, with 3 bases between. The CDR3 extends over 13 amino acids. The CDR3 nucleotides read TGTGCCAGCTCACCAGGCAGCAATCAGCCCCAGCATTTT. Translating it yields CASSPGSNQPQHF.

The chain links TRBV30 to TRBJ2-7; 11 bases agree with TRBD2. The CDR3 loop spans 15 amino acids. Germline assignment: CDR1 GTSNPN and CDR2 SVGIG (reference sequence). V lost 2 bases, J lost 2 bases, and 5 bases stayed unmatched. CDR3 in amino acids: CAWSLLAGAPYEQYF. Written as DNA, the CDR3 is TGTGCCTGGAGTTTACTAGCGGGAGCCCCCTACGAGCAGTACTTC.